Presented here are 32 T cell receptor beta chains from one specimen sequenced in a study of blood T cell repertoires in COVID-19. Some clones are missing from TCRdb's copy, which holds only in-frame ones; the method was immunoSEQ multiplex PCR. Among 130,000 to 150,000 clones, around 80% were seen once, and the ten largest hold 7.2%. The sequenced sample was peripheral blood. The receptors derive from a woman between 45 and 65 years old in a cohort sampled during active or convalescent COVID-19.

This clone was detected once. This sequence joins TRBV27 and TRBJ1-6; 10 bases map to TRBD1. Trimming removed 1 base from V and 10 bases from J; junction bases left unmatched: 4. The germline CDR1 and CDR2 sequences are MNHEY and SMNVEV (reference sequence). This CDR3 has 15 residues. This CDR3 is CASSLLGQGNSPLHF. The CDR3, as DNA: TGTGCCAGCAGTTTATTGGGACAGGGGAACTCACCCCTCCACTTT.

The genes are TRBV27 and TRBJ2-7; TRBD1 agrees at 8 bases. The V gene end was trimmed by 6 bases and the J gene end by 2 bases; junction bases not matched to a gene: 6. The germline gives CDR1 MNHEY, CDR2 SMNVEV (reference sequence). The length of the CDR3 is 14 residues. The CDR3 region is CASSRGTGAYEQYF. For the CDR3, the DNA is TGTGCCAGCAGCCGCGGGACAGGCGCCTACGAGCAGTACTTC.

The chain is built from TRBV10-2 and TRBJ1-5; D remains ambiguous. The CDR3 covers 15 residues. The ends were cut back, 4 bases at V and 0 bases at J, with 10 bases in the middle. The germline V gene encodes CDR1 WSHSY and CDR2 SAAADI. CDR3: CASSASSFSNQPQHF. In nucleotides, the CDR3 is TGCGCCAGCAGTGCGTCCTCTTTTAGCAATCAGCCCCAGCATTTT.

The rearrangement joins TRBV4-3 to TRBJ2-3; D gene unclear. This CDR3 is built from 13 residues. V was clipped by 1 base and J by 6 bases, with 8 bases between them. Germline CDR1 and CDR2: LGHNA and YSLEER. DNA for the CDR3: TGCGCCAGCAGCCAAGGTCCGGTTGATACGCAGTATTTT. The encoded protein is CASSQGPVDTQYF.

V and J are TRBV7-3 and TRBJ1-1, with TRBD1 as a possible D gene (5 bases). V lost 6 bases and J lost 1, with 9 bases in between. The CDR3 is 13 amino acids. Germline CDR1 SGHTA, CDR2 FQGTGA. The CDR3 DNA reads TGTGCCAGCAGGCGGGACGGGAACACTGAAGCTTTCTTT. It codes for CASRRDGNTEAFF.

J is TRBJ1-3 and V is TRBV7-8; 12 positions agree with TRBD1. Germline loops: CDR1 SGHVS, CDR2 FQNEAQ. This CDR3 is 17 amino acids long. J was trimmed by 0 bases and V by 5 bases; bases with no gene match: 5. CDR3 amino acids: CASSTGQGASSGNTIYF. CDR3 sequence (DNA): TGTGCCAGCAGCACGGGACAGGGGGCGAGCTCTGGAAACACCATATATTTT.

The chain employs TRBV7-2 and TRBJ2-7; 7 nucleotides line up with TRBD1. Trimming cost V 5 bases and J 6 bases; bases outside gene matches: 16. The CDR3 totals 16 residues. Germline CDR1 and CDR2: SGHTA and FQGNSA. CDR3 DNA: TGTGCCAGCAGCCTAACCGGGACAGTCGGGGTCTCCGAGCAGTACTTC. The encoded protein is CASSLTGTVGVSEQYF.

The CDR3 protein is CATSTPTGGPNEQYF. The CDR3 region has the DNA TGTGCCACCAGCACTCCAACCGGGGGACCCAACGAGCAGTACTTC. The genes are TRBV15 and TRBJ2-7; a possible D gene is TRBD2 (6 bases). V lost 4 bases and J lost 5, with 18 bases in between. The CDR3 consists of 15 residues. CDR1 and CDR2 from the germline V gene are LNHNV and YYDKDF (reference sequence).

The rearrangement links TRBV29-1 to TRBJ1-2, with 9 bases matching TRBD1. Germline V gives CDR1 SQVTM, CDR2 ANQGSEA. The CDR3 is 15 amino acids. The V and J ends lost 5 bases and 6 bases, in that order; junction bases with no gene match: 13. The CDR3 spells CSVSDRGGGGNGYTF. Written as DNA, the CDR3 is TGCAGCGTTTCGGACAGGGGAGGAGGCGGGAATGGCTACACCTTC. Using reference TRBV29-1 and TRBJ1-2 for the parts outside the CDR3, the full variable domain is SAVISQKPSRDICQRGTSLTIQCQVDSQVTMMFWYRQQPGQSLTLIATANQGSEATYESGFVIDKFPISRPNLTFSTLTVSNMSPEDSSIYLCSVSDRGGGGNGYTFGSGTRLTVV.

CDR3 sequence reads: CASSPGQHSNQPQHF. CDR3 DNA: TGTGCCAGTAGTCCCGGACAGCATAGCAATCAGCCCCAGCATTTT. V is TRBV19 and J is TRBJ1-5; possibly TRBD1 for D (6 bases). The CDR3 totals 15 residues. CDR1 is LNHDA and CDR2 is SQIVND in the germline V gene (reference sequence). V lost 5 bases to trimming and J lost 0 bases, with 11 bases between them.

CDR3 DNA sequence: TGTGCCAGCAGCTCCCAGTATCAAGCTTTCTTT. Amino acids: CASSSQYQAFF. The rearrangement links TRBV7-8 to TRBJ1-1, with unresolved D. The CDR3 has 11 amino acids. The germline V gene encodes CDR1 SGHVS and CDR2 FQNEAQ. The V gene lost 4 bases and the J gene lost 9 bases, with 9 bases spanning the gap.

The chain has TRBV5-4 and TRBJ2-3; TRBD1 matches 10 bases. J was trimmed by 3 bases and V by 0 bases; bases with no gene match: 1. This CDR3 comprises 15 residues. Per the germline V gene, CDR1 is SGHNT and CDR2 is YYREEE (reference sequence). CDR3 sequence (DNA): TGTGCCAGCAGCTTGGGGGGACAGGGGACAGATACGCAGTATTTT. The encoded protein is CASSLGGQGTDTQYF. The full variable domain, completed using reference TRBV5-4 and TRBJ2-3, is ETGVTQSPTHLIKTRGQQVTLRCSSQSGHNTVSWYQQALGQGPQFIFQYYREEENGRGNFPPRFSGLQFPNYSSELNVNALELDDSALYLCASSLGGQGTDTQYFGPGTRLTVL.

In this sample, this clone turned up a few times. The chain recombines TRBV7-9 with TRBJ1-2, with D unclear. Trimming left V 3 bases short and J 4 bases short, with 12 bases between. CDR3 length: 14 amino acids. Germline assignment: CDR1 SEHNR and CDR2 FQNEAQ (reference sequence). This chain's CDR3 is CASSFGGGAYGYTF. DNA of the CDR3: TGTGCCAGCAGCTTTGGTGGCGGCGCCTATGGCTACACCTTC.

V is TRBV5-6 and J is TRBJ1-1; a weak D match, TRBD1 (5 bases). Deletions cut 0 bases from V and 6 bases from J, with 9 bases between. CDR1 is SGHDT and CDR2 is YYEEEE in the germline V gene. The CDR3 loop spans 13 amino acids. In DNA form, the CDR3 reads TGTGCCAGCAGCTTGGCAGGGAGGCCTGAAGCTTTCTTT. It codes for CASSLAGRPEAFF.

The chain is built from TRBV2 and TRBJ2-3; D not certain. Trimming removed 7 bases from V and 6 bases from J, with 14 bases in between. Germline V gives CDR1 SNHLY, CDR2 FYNNEI. The CDR3 is 13 residues long. CDR3 sequence reads: CASIATWADTQYF. Written as DNA, the CDR3 is TGTGCCAGCATTGCAACATGGGCCGATACGCAGTATTTT.

This clone was seen once. The V and J genes are TRBV9 and TRBJ2-3, with D tentatively TRBD2 (6 bases). V shed 0 bases and J shed 1 base, with 9 bases lying between them. Germline assignment: CDR1 SGDLS and CDR2 YYNGEE. There are 15 residues in the CDR3. CDR3 in amino acids: CASSVGVAGTDTQYF. DNA of the CDR3: TGTGCCAGCAGCGTAGGGGTAGCGGGCACAGATACGCAGTATTTT. Filled out from reference TRBV9 and TRBJ2-3, the complete variable domain reads DSGVTQTPKHLITATGQRVTLRCSPRSGDLSVYWYQQSLDQGLQFLIQYYNGEERAKGNILERFSAQQFPDLHSELNLSSLELGDSALYFCASSVGVAGTDTQYFGPGTRLTVL.

The genes are TRBV5-1 and TRBJ2-4; TRBD1 is a possible D gene (5 bases). V lost 0 bases and J lost 2, with 15 bases in between. Germline V gives CDR1 SGHRS, CDR2 YFSETQ. There are 17 residues in the CDR3. As DNA, the CDR3 is TGCGCCAGCAGCTTGGACACCAGGGTGGTTTCCAAAAACATTCAGTACTTC. Amino acid sequence: CASSLDTRVVSKNIQYF. The full variable domain, completed using reference TRBV5-1 and TRBJ2-4, is KAGVTQTPRYLIKTRGQQVTLSCSPISGHRSVSWYQQTPGQGLQFLFEYFSETQRNKGNFPGRFSGRQFSNSRSEMNVSTLELGDSALYLCASSLDTRVVSKNIQYFGAGTRLSVL.

This clone appeared once. The V and J genes are TRBV19 and TRBJ1-3; D remains ambiguous. The CDR3 is 16 amino acids. V was clipped by 0 bases and J by 0 bases, with 9 bases between them. CDR1 and CDR2 from the germline V gene are LNHDA and SQIVND (reference sequence). CDR3 coding DNA: TGTGCCAGTAGTATAGAGTCGCGAGGCTCTGGAAACACCATATATTTT. This translates into CASSIESRGSGNTIYF.

V usage is TRBV7-9 and J usage is TRBJ1-2, with 7 nucleotides matching TRBD1. Losses at the gene ends were 1 base for V and 8 bases for J; bases not matched to a gene: 7. The CDR3 sequence is 14 residues long. The germline CDR1 and CDR2 sequences are SEHNR and FQNEAQ (reference sequence). This CDR3 is CASSLGDSMWGYTF. The CDR3 coding sequence is TGTGCCAGCAGCTTAGGGGACAGCATGTGGGGCTACACCTTC.

The genes are TRBV27 and TRBJ2-1; D call uncertain. V was pared by 5 bases and J by 4 bases, with 3 bases between. The CDR3 is 11 residues long. Per germline, CDR1 MNHEY and CDR2 SMNVEV (reference sequence). The CDR3 loop reads CASSLYNEQFF. In DNA form, the CDR3 reads TGTGCCAGCAGTCTATACAATGAGCAGTTCTTC.

The rearrangement joins TRBV5-6 to TRBJ1-2, with D possibly matching TRBD1 (5 bases). The CDR3 contains 18 residues. V was pared by 0 bases and J by 0 bases, with 18 bases between. Germline assignment: CDR1 SGHDT and CDR2 YYEEEE. The CDR3 protein is CASSLGGRQTLPNYGYTF. CDR3 DNA: TGTGCCAGCAGCTTGGGGGGAAGACAGACCCTACCTAACTATGGCTACACCTTC. The whole variable domain, remainder taken from reference TRBV5-6 and TRBJ1-2, is DAGVTQSPTHLIKTRGQQVTLRCSPKSGHDTVSWYQQALGQGPQFIFQYYEEEERQRGNFPDRFSGHQFPNYSSELNVNALLLGDSALYLCASSLGGRQTLPNYGYTFGSGTRLTVV.

This clone appeared once. This chain links TRBV10-1 with TRBJ2-7, with TRBD2 matching over 9 bases. This CDR3 region has 15 residues. Per germline, CDR1 WNHNN and CDR2 SYGVQD (reference sequence). V shed 3 bases and J 1 base; nucleotides not matched to a gene: 4. The CDR3 DNA follows: TGCGCCAGCAGTGAAGGTAGCGGGGGATCCTACGAGCAGTACTTC. Translation gives CASSEGSGGSYEQYF.

The V and J genes are TRBV19 and TRBJ2-1, with 12 bases matching TRBD2. The CDR3 is made up of 16 amino acids. With V trimmed by 4 bases and J by 4 bases, 5 bases remained unmatched. The germline CDR1 and CDR2 sequences are LNHDA and SQIVND (reference sequence). For the CDR3, the DNA is TGTGCCAGTAGTACTCTAGCGGGGGGGCGGTACAATGAGCAGTTCTTC. This gives the protein CASSTLAGGRYNEQFF.

This rearrangement joins TRBV7-2 to TRBJ1-2; 11 positions agree with TRBD1. The CDR3 totals 17 residues. Trimming took 1 base from V and 4 from J; bases not matched to a gene: 8. Germline CDR1 and CDR2: SGHTA and FQGNSA. CDR3 coding DNA: TGTGCCAGCAGCTTAGTCGGGACAGGGGGACTGGGCTATGGCTACACCTTC. Amino acid sequence: CASSLVGTGGLGYGYTF.

CDR3 sequence (DNA): TGTGCCATCAGAGCGCAGCCCTATGGCTACACCTTC. Its protein product is CAIRAQPYGYTF. This chain uses TRBV10-3 with TRBJ1-2; D gene uncertain. The CDR3 has 12 amino acids. V was shortened by 6 bases and J by 4 bases, with 9 bases between the two germline ends. CDR1 and CDR2 from the germline V gene are ENHRY and SYGVKD.

CDR3 coding DNA: TGTGCCAGCAGCGTAGTAGGTCAGGGCTACACCGGGGAGCTGTTTTTT. Protein: CASSVVGQGYTGELFF. The chain has TRBV9 and TRBJ2-2, with D tentatively TRBD1 (5 bases). Germline V lookup: CDR1 SGDLS, CDR2 YYNGEE. The CDR3 sequence is 16 residues long. Trimming removed 0 bases at V and 3 bases at J, with 12 bases between.

V and J are TRBV20-1 and TRBJ1-1; D is uncertain. V shed 5 bases and J shed 2 bases, with 6 bases lying between them. The CDR3 totals 11 residues. Germline values: CDR1 DFQATT, CDR2 SNEGSKA (reference sequence). CDR3 bases: TGCAGTGCTGTAAAAAACACTGAAGCTTTCTTT. It yields the protein CSAVKNTEAFF.

This chain links TRBV5-1 with TRBJ2-7, with TRBD2 matching over 9 bases. The J segment lost 3 bases and the V segment lost 10 bases, leaving 17 bases of the junction unmatched. The germline CDR1 and CDR2 sequences are SGHRS and YFSETQ. This CDR3 is 16 amino acids long. CDR3 residues: CASNSGGQARDYEQYF. CDR3 DNA: TGCGCCTCAAACAGCGGGGGGCAGGCTAGGGACTACGAGCAGTACTTC.

J is TRBJ2-3 and V is TRBV24-1; 9 nucleotides align to TRBD1. The germline gives CDR1 KGHDR, CDR2 SFDVKD. This CDR3 region has 17 residues. V lost 4 bases and J lost 6; bases outside the gene matches: 13. CDR3 region: CATSEPESGTGRDTQYF. The CDR3 DNA reads as TGTGCCACCAGTGAGCCCGAAAGCGGGACAGGGAGGGATACGCAGTATTTT.

The V gene is TRBV10-3, the J gene TRBJ2-7; perhaps TRBD2 as D (5 bases). This CDR3 is 14 amino acids long. V dropped 11 bases and J dropped 0 bases, with 17 bases sitting between them. CDR1 ENHRY and CDR2 SYGVKD come from the germline V gene. CDR3 in amino acids: CASKRAGDSYEQYF. DNA of the CDR3: TGTGCCTCAAAACGGGCCGGGGACTCCTACGAGCAGTACTTC.

This chain connects TRBV19 to TRBJ1-3, with a possible D match to TRBD1 (5 bases). Looked up from germline, CDR1 is LNHDA and CDR2 is SQIVND (reference sequence). V lost 4 bases and J 1 base, leaving 14 bases between the germline ends. The length of the CDR3 is 16 residues. CDR3 coding DNA: TGTGCCAGTAGTACCCAGGGCATCGTTTCTGGAAACACCATATATTTT. Its translation is CASSTQGIVSGNTIYF.

This chain uses TRBV6-5 with TRBJ1-1, with TRBD1 as a possible D gene (5 bases). Germline V gene data show CDR1 as MNHEY and CDR2 as SVGAGI. V shed 7 bases and J shed 0 bases, with 12 bases lying between them. The CDR3 has 14 amino acids. The CDR3 region is CASKRTTMNTEAFF. The CDR3 coding sequence is TGTGCCAGCAAAAGGACAACCATGAACACTGAAGCTTTCTTT.